The rows below give T cell receptor beta chains drawn from one sample of a study of Ad26.COV2.S vaccination and SARS-CoV-2 variants. Here immunoSEQ multiplex PCR was the method, and the copy in TCRdb shows in-frame clones only, minus some. This sample has 380,000 or so clones, with approximately 83% found just once. The source material was peripheral blood, sampled in a trial of Ad26.COV2.S vaccine versus placebo. The receptors originated from a person between 18 and 59 years old who received the Ad26.COV2.S COVID-19 vaccine or a placebo. The conserved cysteine and the conserved F or W are not part of the CDR3 here.

V	J	length	CDR3
TRBV6-1	TRBJ2-7	13	ASSEALAGPGEQY
TRBV5-1	TRBJ2-7	10	ASSDSGYEQY
TRBV4-2	TRBJ2-5	13	ASSQRAAPPETQY
TRBV27	TRBJ2-2	12	ASSGTQDTGELF
TRBV11-2	TRBJ1-2	12	ASSFPGAEYGYT
TRBV12-5	TRBJ2-3	13	ASGLVAGLTDTQY
TRBV9	TRBJ2-1	19	ASSVVAGRLAGGRPHNEQF
TRBV7-3	TRBJ2-2	12	ASSLNSHTGELF
TRBV7-9	TRBJ2-2	12	ASSRQGNTGELF
TRBV10-1	TRBJ2-7	11	ASSEGQSYEQY
TRBV3-1/TRBV3-2	TRBJ1-5	14	ASSQDSWRVNQPQH
TRBV6-5	TRBJ1-1	11	ASSYTGGTEAF
TRBV29-1	TRBJ2-3	14	SVGLHSGKSTDTQY
TRBV12-3/TRBV12-4	TRBJ1-1	10	ASSGVGTEAF
TRBV29-1	TRBJ1-5	11	SVALAFDQPQH
TRBV6-4	TRBJ2-1	14	ASSESLAGGHNEQF
TRBV7-9	TRBJ1-2	14	ASSLGGTGGNYGYT
TRBV2	TRBJ1-2	9	ASGRERGYT
TRBV9	TRBJ2-3	15	ASSAGGLAGGAGTQY
TRBV23-1	TRBJ1-2	13	ASRERLRTAGGYT
TRBV5-1	TRBJ2-7	11	ASSLGTLSEQY
TRBV9	TRBJ1-2	15	ASSVQVHNVNNYGYT
TRBV14	TRBJ2-7	15	ASSQGWGPLRLEEQY
TRBV5-1	TRBJ2-5	14	ASSFNPTGRRETQY
TRBV7-9	TRBJ2-7	13	ASSQSGLAAYEQY
TRBV7-8	TRBJ1-1	14	ASSPQGGRGGTEAF
TRBV5-4	TRBJ1-1	13	ASSSPGQGDTEAF
TRBV27	TRBJ2-7	12	ASSPGTATYEQY
TRBV6-1	TRBJ2-2	13	ASSELAGGTGELF
TRBV6-6	TRBJ1-4	14	ASSGAQTARNEKLF
TRBV10-3	TRBJ1-2	13	AISGQGFANYGYT
TRBV7-9	TRBJ2-2	14	ASSPFGDANTGELF
TRBV11-3	TRBJ2-1	12	ASSLAYSYNEQF
TRBV30	TRBJ2-6	14	AWSVRSSSGANVLT
TRBV27	TRBJ2-3	14	ASSYSGRGGRDTQY
TRBV7-9	TRBJ1-3	14	ASMRRQGVSGNTIY